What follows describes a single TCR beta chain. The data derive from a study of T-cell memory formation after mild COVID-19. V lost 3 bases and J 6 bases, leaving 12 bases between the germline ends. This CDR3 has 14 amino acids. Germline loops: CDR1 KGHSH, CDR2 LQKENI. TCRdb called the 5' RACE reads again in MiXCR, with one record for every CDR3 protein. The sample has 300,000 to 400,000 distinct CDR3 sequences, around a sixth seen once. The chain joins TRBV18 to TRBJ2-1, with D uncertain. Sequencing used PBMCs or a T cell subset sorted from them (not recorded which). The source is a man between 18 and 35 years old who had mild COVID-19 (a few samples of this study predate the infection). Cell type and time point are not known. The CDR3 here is CASSPSYSTNEQFF. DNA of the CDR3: TGTGCCAGCTCACCTTCGTACAGTACCAATGAGCAGTTCTTC. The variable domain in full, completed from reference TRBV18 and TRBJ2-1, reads NAGVMQNPRHLVRRRGQEARLRCSPMKGHSHVYWYRQLPEEGLKFMVYLQKENIIDESGMPKERFSAEFPKEGPSILRIQQVVRGDSAAYFCASSPSYSTNEQFFGPGTRLTVL.